Following are 32 T cell receptor beta chains from one sample sequenced in a study of cytomegalovirus exposure and HLA in healthy donors. The PCR employed 60 Vbeta primers together with 13 Jbeta primers. Data came from immunoSEQ multiplex PCR; TCRdb stores just in-frame clones and leaves some out. The table records about 100,000 clones, 76% of them present only once. Material: PBMCs. Source of these receptors: a woman under 30 in good health and CMV-seropositive.

The chain uses TRBV18 and TRBJ2-5, with TRBD2 identical over 7 bases. CDR1 is KGHSH and CDR2 is LQKENI in the germline V gene. The CDR3 has 14 amino acids. V shed 2 bases, J shed 5 bases, and the junction held 5 bases outside the gene matches. The CDR3 region has the DNA TGTGCCAGCTCACCAGCGGGAGCTGGGGAGACCCAGTACTTC. Translation gives CASSPAGAGETQYF. Based on the CDR3 plus reference TRBV18 and TRBJ2-5, the full variable domain is NAGVMQNPRHLVRRRGQEARLRCSPMKGHSHVYWYRQLPEEGLKFMVYLQKENIIDESGMPKERFSAEFPKEGPSILRIQQVVRGDSAAYFCASSPAGAGETQYFGPGTRLLVL.

This chain's CDR3 is CASSPRPENQPQHF. CDR3 DNA sequence: TGTGCCAGTAGTCCTCGTCCCGAGAATCAGCCCCAGCATTTT. This rearrangement joins TRBV19 to TRBJ1-5; D is undetermined. Trimming left V 5 bases short and J 4 bases short, with 12 bases between. The CDR3 consists of 14 residues. From germline, CDR1 is LNHDA and CDR2 SQIVND (reference sequence).

This clone occurred a few times. In nucleotides, the CDR3 is TGTGCCATCAGCGACGGGACAGTGGGTGAAAAACTGTTTTTT. Its protein is CAISDGTVGEKLFF. V and J are TRBV10-3 and TRBJ1-4; TRBD1 aligns across 7 bases. The CDR3 has 14 residues. Germline V gives CDR1 ENHRY, CDR2 SYGVKD. The ends lost 6 bases at V and 7 bases at J; junction bases unmatched: 8.

The V and J genes are TRBV29-1 and TRBJ1-1; tentatively, D is TRBD1 (5 bases). The CDR3 covers 12 residues. V was cut by 6 bases and J by 7 bases, with 15 bases left in between. Germline loops: CDR1 SQVTM, CDR2 ANQGSEA. This CDR3 reads CSVSKTDYEAFF. CDR3 nucleotide sequence: TGCAGCGTATCGAAGACAGATTATGAAGCTTTCTTT.

This chain links TRBV5-6 with TRBJ2-7; 10 nucleotides match TRBD2. CDR3 length: 15 residues. V was pared by 4 bases and J by 3 bases, with 7 bases of the junction left unmatched. The germline V gene has CDR1 SGHDT and CDR2 YYEEEE. The CDR3 loop reads CASSPGTSVFYEQYF. As DNA, the CDR3 is TGTGCCAGCAGCCCCGGGACTAGCGTATTCTACGAGCAGTACTTC.

The chain joins TRBV28 to TRBJ1-1, with a weak D call TRBD1 (6 bases). Germline V lookup: CDR1 MDHEN, CDR2 SYDVKM. The CDR3 runs to 16 residues. Trimming removed 3 bases at V and 0 bases at J, with 14 bases between. CDR3 loop: CASSLGGGGVNTEAFF. The DNA for the CDR3 is TGTGCCAGCAGTTTGGGAGGAGGGGGGGTGAACACTGAAGCTTTCTTT.

This sequence joins TRBV4-1 and TRBJ2-2; TRBD1 might be the D (5 bases). This CDR3 spans 17 amino acids. Per germline, CDR1 MGHRA and CDR2 YSYEKL. Trimming shortened V by 0 bases and J by 2 bases, and 13 bases separated the two germline ends. This chain's CDR3 is CASSQDWGYLNTGELFF. In DNA form, the CDR3 reads TGCGCCAGCAGCCAAGATTGGGGCTACCTAAACACCGGGGAGCTGTTTTTT.

This clone was counted a few times. The chain links TRBV5-6 to TRBJ2-5; 14 bases map to TRBD2. Judging by the DNA end, TRBJ2-7 fits better; the J call may be wrong. The V gene's germline CDR1 is SGHDT and CDR2 YYEEEE. The CDR3 runs 15 residues. This chain's CDR3 is CASSRGLAGVNEQYF. The CDR3 DNA sequence: TGTGCCAGCAGCAGGGGACTAGCGGGAGTAAACGAGCAGTACTTC.

The chain joins TRBV2 to TRBJ2-2; D remains ambiguous. The CDR3 is made up of 14 amino acids. V was shortened by 6 bases and J by 4 bases, with 12 bases between the two germline ends. Germline V gives CDR1 SNHLY, CDR2 FYNNEI. The CDR3 sequence is CASRSATTTGELFF. CDR3 DNA: TGTGCCAGCAGATCCGCTACTACCACCGGGGAGCTGTTTTTT.

This chain links TRBV7-9 with TRBJ2-7; 11 nucleotides align to TRBD1. Germline V gene lookup returns CDR1 SEHNR and CDR2 FQNEAQ (reference sequence). The CDR3 runs to 18 residues. V was clipped by 5 bases and J by 2 bases; unmatched bases: 14. The CDR3: CASSKWDRGKAPTYEQYF. The CDR3 bases are TGTGCCAGCAGCAAATGGGACAGGGGGAAGGCACCTACCTACGAGCAGTACTTC.

This chain links TRBV30 with TRBJ2-7; D might be TRBD1 (5 bases). CDR3 length: 13 residues. V was trimmed by 0 bases and J by 4 bases, leaving 10 bases between them. Germline assignment: CDR1 GTSNPN and CDR2 SVGIG (reference sequence). CDR3 sequence (DNA): TGTGCCTGGAGTGTAGCCAGGGCATACGAGCAGTACTTC. Translating gives CAWSVARAYEQYF.

CDR3: CASSGQKNTEAFF. In nucleotides, the CDR3 is TGTGCCAGCAGCGGACAGAAGAACACTGAAGCTTTCTTT. The chain links TRBV9 to TRBJ1-1; D may be TRBD1 (5 bases). Germline-derived CDR1 and CDR2 are SGDLS and YYNGEE. Trimming removed 3 bases at V and 1 base at J, with 7 bases between. This CDR3 comprises 13 residues.

This chain connects TRBV7-9 to TRBJ2-1, with no clear D. The CDR3 consists of 12 residues. V was pared by 1 base and J by 9 bases, with 7 bases between. Per germline, CDR1 SEHNR and CDR2 FQNEAQ (reference sequence). The CDR3 bases are TGTGCCAGCAGCTTAGGGGCAGGTGAGCAGTTCTTC. Translated: CASSLGAGEQFF.

The count of this clone is one. The chain links TRBV28 to TRBJ1-1, with D unclear. The CDR3 consists of 16 residues. Germline V gene sequence: CDR1 MDHEN, CDR2 SYDVKM. V lost 2 bases and J 5 bases, leaving 18 bases between the germline ends. The CDR3 region is CASSLNILPPETEAFF. The CDR3 nucleotides read TGTGCCAGCAGTTTAAATATCCTACCTCCTGAGACTGAAGCTTTCTTT.

Written as DNA, the CDR3 is TGTGCCAGCTTTACTAGCGGGGGAAAAGAGACCCAGTACTTC. Translated, it gives CASFTSGGKETQYF. The V call is TRBV6-1, the J call TRBJ2-5, with 11 positions matching TRBD2. Germline trimming cut 8 bases from V and 3 bases from J; bases unmatched to any gene: 5. Looked up from germline, CDR1 is MNHNS and CDR2 is SASEGT. The CDR3 extends over 14 amino acids.

This clone was detected once. V and J are TRBV6-1 and TRBJ1-2, with a weak D call TRBD1 (5 bases). The CDR3 runs to 15 residues. The V gene lost 4 bases and the J gene lost 0 bases, with 12 bases spanning the gap. The germline gives CDR1 MNHNS, CDR2 SASEGT. CDR3 region: CASSVPGRSNYGYTF. CDR3 nucleotides: TGTGCCAGCAGTGTTCCAGGGAGGTCTAACTATGGCTACACCTTC.

The gene calls are TRBV28 and TRBJ2-4, with TRBD1 matching over 7 bases. Trimming removed 5 bases from V and 6 bases from J; junction bases left unmatched: 13. Germline CDR1 and CDR2: MDHEN and SYDVKM. This CDR3 is built from 16 residues. The CDR3 region is CASSPPGQTLLNIQYF. CDR3 bases: TGTGCCAGCAGTCCCCCGGGACAGACTCTCCTAAACATTCAGTACTTC.

The genes are TRBV10-2 and TRBJ2-1; D is uncertain. The V end lost 6 bases, the J end lost 1 base, and 7 bases lay between the germline ends. This CDR3 has 13 residues. Germline lookup yields CDR1 WSHSY and CDR2 SAAADI. The CDR3, as DNA: TGCGCCAGCAGAATTAGTTCCTACAATGAGCAGTTCTTC. As protein: CASRISSYNEQFF.

V and J are TRBV7-8 and TRBJ1-2, with TRBD1 identical over 8 bases. CDR1 is SGHVS and CDR2 is FQNEAQ in the germline V gene. The J segment lost 3 bases and the V segment lost 5 bases, leaving 5 bases of the junction unmatched. The CDR3 runs to 14 residues. The CDR3: CASSKQGADYGYTF. CDR3 bases: TGTGCCAGCAGCAAGCAGGGGGCGGACTATGGCTACACCTTC.

V and J are TRBV19 and TRBJ2-7, with 9 bases matching TRBD1. In germline, CDR1 is LNHDA, CDR2 SQIVND (reference sequence). V lost 6 bases, J lost 3 bases, and 6 bases stayed unmatched. The CDR3 covers 14 residues. The chain's CDR3 is CASSLRDRVYEQYF. In nucleotides, the CDR3 is TGTGCCAGTAGCCTCCGGGACAGGGTCTACGAGCAGTACTTC.

The chain uses TRBV23-1 and TRBJ1-1; D remains ambiguous. TRBV23-1 counts as an open reading frame of uncertain function. The CDR3 length is 14 residues. The V end lost 0 bases, the J end lost 6 bases, and 11 bases lay between the germline ends. DNA of the CDR3: TGCGCCAGCAGTCAATCCCGCGGAACGGCTGAAGCTTTCTTT. This encodes CASSQSRGTAEAFF.

The genes are TRBV6-1 and TRBJ2-3, with TRBD2 matching over 8 bases. Trimming cost V 4 bases and J 4 bases; bases outside gene matches: 7. CDR3 length: 15 residues. Germline lookup yields CDR1 MNHNS and CDR2 SASEGT. CDR3 sequence: CASSGQAGVSDTQYF. CDR3 DNA: TGTGCCAGCAGTGGCCAAGCGGGAGTGTCAGATACGCAGTATTTT.

This chain joins TRBV4-1 and TRBJ2-1, with 11 bases aligning to TRBD2. This CDR3 region has 15 residues. V lost 4 bases, J lost 8 bases, and 7 bases stayed unmatched. Germline CDR1 MGHRA, CDR2 YSYEKL. The CDR3 sequence: CASSLTSGSVYEQFF. The CDR3 DNA is TGCGCCAGCAGCCTTACTAGCGGGAGTGTCTATGAGCAGTTCTTC.

The chain recombines TRBV27 with TRBJ2-7, with 9 nucleotides matching TRBD1. CDR3 length: 14 residues. V gave up 8 bases and J gave up 2 bases; unmatched junction bases: 7. From germline, CDR1 is MNHEY and CDR2 SMNVEV (reference sequence). Here the CDR3 reads CASGRGQGPYEQYF. CDR3 sequence (DNA): TGTGCCAGCGGGAGGGGACAGGGACCCTACGAGCAGTACTTC.

The sample holds a few counts of this clone. The rearrangement uses TRBV6-5 and TRBJ2-1, with 8 bases matching TRBD2. With V trimmed by 2 bases and J by 3 bases, 3 bases remained unmatched. The CDR3 covers 15 residues. Per germline, CDR1 MNHEY and CDR2 SVGAGI. The CDR3 here is CASSYGLAGYNEQFF. For the CDR3, the DNA is TGTGCCAGCAGTTACGGGCTAGCGGGCTACAATGAGCAGTTCTTC.

The chain links TRBV19 to TRBJ1-6; 7 bases are a match to TRBD1. CDR1 is LNHDA, CDR2 SQIVND, per germline (reference sequence). Trimming took 4 bases from V and 0 from J; bases not matched to a gene: 6. There are 17 residues in the CDR3. The CDR3 reads CASSRDSVSSYNSPLHF. CDR3 coding DNA: TGTGCCAGTAGTAGGGACAGTGTCAGCTCCTATAATTCACCCCTCCACTTT.

The V call is TRBV29-1, the J call TRBJ2-2; perhaps TRBD2 as D (5 bases). The germline V gene encodes CDR1 SQVTM and CDR2 ANQGSEA. The CDR3 runs 14 residues. V shed 3 bases and J shed 7 bases, with 15 bases lying between them. The CDR3 sequence: CSVDGRAGGGELFF. CDR3 in DNA: TGCAGCGTTGACGGACGGGCGGGCGGCGGGGAGCTGTTTTTT.

This rearrangement joins TRBV30 to TRBJ1-1; D is possibly TRBD1 (5 bases). V lost 4 bases and J 7 bases, leaving 10 bases between the germline ends. CDR3 length equals 11 residues. CDR1 GTSNPN and CDR2 SVGIG come from the germline V gene (reference sequence). DNA for the CDR3: TGTGCCTGGATTGTAAGGGGTGAAGCTTTCTTT. Translating it yields CAWIVRGEAFF.

This clone was observed a few times. The chain uses TRBV2 and TRBJ2-7; D possibly corresponds to TRBD2 (6 bases). The V end lost 7 bases, the J end lost 2 bases, and 12 bases lay between the germline ends. Germline V gene sequence: CDR1 SNHLY, CDR2 FYNNEI. This CDR3 has 13 residues. For the CDR3, the DNA is TGTGCCAGCACAGGGACTGGAACCTACGAGCAGTACTTC. It specifies CASTGTGTYEQYF.

The chain has TRBV9 and TRBJ1-2; D possibly corresponds to TRBD1 (6 bases). Germline lookup yields CDR1 SGDLS and CDR2 YYNGEE. The CDR3 has 14 amino acids. V was pared by 0 bases and J by 4 bases, with 10 bases between. The CDR3 nucleotides are TGTGCCAGCAGCGTAGCTCCAGGGGCCTATGGCTACACCTTC. Its protein product is CASSVAPGAYGYTF.

This clone came up a few times. The CDR3 nucleotides read TGCGCCAGCAGCTTGACGGGGACAGGGTCGGAGACCCAGTACTTC. Its translation: CASSLTGTGSETQYF. The chain couples TRBV5-1 to TRBJ2-5, with 9 nucleotides matching TRBD1. Germline CDR1 reads SGHRS; CDR2 reads YFSETQ. The CDR3 length is 15 residues. Losses at the gene ends were 1 base for V and 5 bases for J; bases not matched to a gene: 6.

This clone appeared a single time. V is TRBV6-5 and J is TRBJ2-1; 9 bases align to TRBD2. The CDR3 contains 15 residues. J was trimmed by 0 bases and V by 5 bases; bases with no gene match: 2. Germline CDR1 is MNHEY and CDR2 is SVGAGI. The CDR3 sequence is CASSRLADSYNEQFF. Here the CDR3 DNA reads TGTGCCAGCAGTAGACTAGCGGACTCCTACAATGAGCAGTTCTTC.